Shown below are 22 T cell receptor beta chains from a single sample sequenced in a study of blood T cell repertoires in COVID-19. The assay was immunoSEQ multiplex PCR, and TCRdb's table has in-frame clones only and misses some. The data show about 260,000 clones, about 80% seen once. The sample taken for sequencing was peripheral blood. These receptors came from a woman aged 45 to 65 who had recovered from COVID-19.

The chain uses TRBV7-2 and TRBJ2-7; 10 nucleotides line up with TRBD1. The CDR3 consists of 14 residues. The trim removed 5 bases at V and 5 bases at J, leaving 6 bases unmatched. Per germline, CDR1 SGHTA and CDR2 FQGNSA. DNA for the CDR3: TGTGCCAGCAGCCGCGACAGGGGGCGCGACGAGCAGTACTTC. It translates to CASSRDRGRDEQYF.

This chain connects TRBV4-1 to TRBJ2-5, with unresolved D. Germline V CDR1 and CDR2: MGHRA, YSYEKL. The CDR3 is 15 residues long. Trimming removed 1 base at V and 0 bases at J, with 9 bases between. The CDR3 nucleotides read TGCGCCAGCAGCCAAGGGGCCACCTACCAAGAGACCCAGTACTTC. Residues: CASSQGATYQETQYF.

The V and J genes are TRBV28 and TRBJ2-7; 9 positions agree with TRBD2. With 6 bases clipped from V and 4 bases from J, the junction kept 10 bases outside the gene matches. The CDR3 has 15 amino acids. The germline V gene encodes CDR1 MDHEN and CDR2 SYDVKM. CDR3 amino acids: CASSPGASGTYEQYF. CDR3 nucleotide sequence: TGTGCCAGCAGCCCTGGGGCTAGCGGGACATACGAGCAGTACTTC.

This chain uses TRBV18 with TRBJ2-7; tentative D call: TRBD1 (6 bases). V was cut by 0 bases and J by 0 bases, with 15 bases left in between. CDR3 size: 17 residues. CDR1 is KGHSH, CDR2 LQKENI, per germline. The CDR3 sequence is CASSPPGAAGGSYEQYF. The CDR3 nucleotides read TGTGCCAGCTCACCACCGGGGGCGGCGGGCGGCTCCTACGAGCAGTACTTC.

This chain joins TRBV19 and TRBJ1-2; 9 bases are a match to TRBD1. V dropped 6 bases and J dropped 4; count of bases not matched to a gene: 3. The germline V gene has CDR1 LNHDA and CDR2 SQIVND (reference sequence). The CDR3 has 13 residues. The CDR3 protein is CASRGQGIYGYTF. CDR3 sequence (DNA): TGTGCCAGTAGAGGACAGGGGATCTATGGCTACACCTTC.

The gene calls are TRBV6-2 or TRBV6-3 and TRBJ2-7, with 8 bases lining up with TRBD1. This CDR3 is 14 amino acids long. The V gene's germline CDR1 is MNHEY and CDR2 SVGEGT. Germline trimming cut 6 bases from V and 5 bases from J; bases unmatched to any gene: 9. DNA of the CDR3: TGTGCCAGCAGCCGGACAGGGACTGTGCACGAGCAGTACTTC. Its translation: CASSRTGTVHEQYF.

This chain connects TRBV28 to TRBJ1-4; unclear D gene. V was shortened by 7 bases and J by 2 bases, with 11 bases between the two germline ends. The CDR3 is 14 residues long. The V gene's germline CDR1 is MDHEN and CDR2 SYDVKM. CDR3 amino acids: CASIAAGTNEKLFF. In nucleotides, the CDR3 is TGTGCCAGCATTGCGGCTGGCACTAATGAAAAACTGTTTTTT.

The CDR3, as DNA: TGCGCCAGCAGCTTGGAAGGAACAGGGCGTAATTCACCCCTCCACTTT. Translated, it gives CASSLEGTGRNSPLHF. J is TRBJ1-6 and V is TRBV5-1; D might be TRBD1 (6 bases). The length of the CDR3 is 16 residues. The V end was cut by 0 bases, the J end by 6 bases, with 13 bases between. Germline CDR1 reads SGHRS; CDR2 reads YFSETQ.

Turning to this clone: At the DNA level, this CDR3 is encoded by other sequences in the same sample as well. The chain has TRBV28 and TRBJ1-1, with TRBD1 as a possible D gene (6 bases). The CDR3 runs to 13 residues. Deletions cut 9 bases from V and 0 bases from J, with 11 bases between. Germline assignment: CDR1 MDHEN and CDR2 SYDVKM. The chain's CDR3 is CASLTGMNTEAFF. The CDR3, as DNA: TGTGCCAGTTTAACAGGGATGAACACTGAAGCTTTCTTT.

The chain links TRBV19 to TRBJ2-3; 15 nucleotides agree with TRBD2. Per the germline V gene, CDR1 is LNHDA and CDR2 is SQIVND (reference sequence). The CDR3 sequence is 15 residues long. V trimming: 10 bases; J trimming: 3 bases; junction bases outside the gene matches: 5. This CDR3 reads CATGGLAGGTDTQYF. As DNA, the CDR3 is TGTGCCACGGGGGGACTAGCGGGAGGAACAGATACGCAGTATTTT.

V is TRBV7-6 and J is TRBJ1-5; TRBD1 matches 12 bases. The junction had 6 bases not matched to a gene; V was cut back by 5 bases and J by 4 bases. CDR1 and CDR2 from the germline V gene are SGHVS and FNYEAQ. The CDR3 has 16 residues. Here the CDR3 reads CASSPGQGARNQPQHF. The CDR3 bases are TGTGCCAGCAGCCCGGGACAGGGGGCACGTAATCAGCCCCAGCATTTT.

The chain links TRBV7-8 to TRBJ1-5, with a weak D call TRBD1 (6 bases). The CDR3 is 18 amino acids. Germline loops: CDR1 SGHVS, CDR2 FQNEAQ. Trimming pared 5 bases from V and 0 bases from J, leaving 20 bases between. CDR3 loop: CASSGPGQQMYSNQPQHF. As DNA, the CDR3 is TGTGCCAGCAGCGGTCCCGGACAGCAGATGTATAGCAATCAGCCCCAGCATTTT.

This chain links TRBV5-6 with TRBJ2-3; tentatively, D is TRBD2 (6 bases). V lost 1 base to trimming and J lost 3 bases, with 15 bases between them. CDR1 is SGHDT and CDR2 is YYEEEE in the germline V gene. This CDR3 region has 16 residues. The CDR3 bases are TGTGCCAGCAGCTTGCTCCGCGGGACCCTAACAGATACGCAGTATTTT. Its translation is CASSLLRGTLTDTQYF.

This sequence joins TRBV2 and TRBJ2-5, with TRBD1 as a possible D gene (6 bases). CDR3 length equals 14 residues. With 2 bases removed from V and 2 bases from J, the gap between germline ends came to 9 bases. The V gene's germline CDR1 is SNHLY and CDR2 FYNNEI. Here the CDR3 DNA reads TGTGCCAGCAGTGAAAACAGGGATCAAGAGACCCAGTACTTC. It specifies CASSENRDQETQYF.

V and J are TRBV6-2 or TRBV6-3 and TRBJ1-3; 9 bases agree with TRBD1. V was pared by 5 bases and J by 3 bases, with 8 bases of the junction left unmatched. Germline V gene lookup returns CDR1 MNHEY and CDR2 SVGEGT. The CDR3 contains 16 residues. The CDR3 sequence: CASSPADRGFGNTIYF. CDR3 coding DNA: TGTGCCAGCAGTCCCGCGGACAGGGGATTTGGAAACACCATATATTTT.

The J gene is TRBJ1-2, the V gene TRBV6-5; a weak D match, TRBD1 (5 bases). Germline CDR1 and CDR2: MNHEY and SVGAGI. This CDR3 has 15 residues. The ends were cut back, 2 bases at V and 0 bases at J, with 10 bases in the middle. The CDR3 region has the DNA TGTGCCAGCAGTTACGGACAAGCCCCTAACTATGGCTACACCTTC. The encoded protein is CASSYGQAPNYGYTF.

The rearrangement joins TRBV6-5 to TRBJ1-2, with no clear D. The V gene lost 2 bases and the J gene lost 4 bases, with 11 bases spanning the gap. CDR3 length: 14 residues. Germline-derived CDR1 and CDR2 are MNHEY and SVGAGI. The CDR3 bases are TGTGCCAGCAGTTACCAAGGAGCCGGCTATGGCTACACCTTC. This codes for CASSYQGAGYGYTF.

V and J are TRBV30 and TRBJ1-6; D is unclear. V shed 3 bases and J shed 6 bases, with 9 bases lying between them. Germline V gene lookup returns CDR1 GTSNPN and CDR2 SVGIG (reference sequence). The CDR3 loop spans 13 amino acids. The CDR3 DNA sequence: TGTGCCTGGAGGGGCACAGTTAATTCACCCCTCCACTTT. Its protein is CAWRGTVNSPLHF.

The V and J genes are TRBV6-5 and TRBJ1-5; perhaps TRBD1 as D (5 bases). Trimming shortened V by 6 bases and J by 0 bases, and 6 bases separated the two germline ends. Germline assignment: CDR1 MNHEY and CDR2 SVGAGI. This CDR3 comprises 13 residues. The CDR3 nucleotides read TGTGCCAGCAGAGGGGATAGCAATCAGCCCCAGCATTTT. Amino acid sequence: CASRGDSNQPQHF.

The chain combines TRBV5-4 with TRBJ1-2, with D perhaps TRBD1 (5 bases). The CDR3 contains 15 residues. Between the trimmed V and J ends, which lost 6 bases and 4 bases, there was a span of 19 bases. CDR1 is SGHNT, CDR2 YYREEE, per germline (reference sequence). Written as DNA, the CDR3 is TGTGCCAGCAACCGTAACCCGGGGGGGGGCTATGGCTACACCTTC. Translation gives CASNRNPGGGYGYTF.

This chain uses TRBV3-1 (or the pseudogene TRBV3-2) with TRBJ2-6, with TRBD2 identical over 7 bases. V trimming: 0 bases; J trimming: 4 bases; junction bases outside the gene matches: 6. Germline V lookup: CDR1 LGHDT, CDR2 YNNKEL (reference sequence). The CDR3 is 17 amino acids. Here the CDR3 reads CASSQDPAGFGANVLTF. Written as DNA, the CDR3 is TGTGCCAGCAGCCAAGATCCAGCGGGGTTCGGGGCCAACGTCCTGACTTTC.

The chain has TRBV7-9 and TRBJ2-1; 12 bases are shared with TRBD2. Germline CDR1 and CDR2: SEHNR and FQNEAQ (reference sequence). The V segment lost 2 bases and the J segment 6 bases; nucleotides outside the gene matches: 2. The CDR3 contains 15 residues. CDR3 amino acids: CASSLRGLAGNEQFF. CDR3 bases: TGTGCCAGCAGCTTACGGGGACTAGCGGGCAATGAGCAGTTCTTC.